This T cell receptor beta chain was identified during a study of OX40 agonist ivuxolimab in advanced cancers. TCRdb's table, derived via immunoSEQ multiplex PCR, lists solely in-frame clones and lacks some. The sample records roughly 45,000 clones, about 81% being singletons. Germline V gene sequence: CDR1 LGHNA, CDR2 YSLEER. This CDR3 has 13 residues. The V end lost 1 base, the J end lost 5 bases, and 8 bases lay between the germline ends. This clone has just a few counts. Patients were excluded for autoimmune disease history or systemic immunosuppression. The clonotype originates from an adult with an advanced solid tumor such as melanoma, head and neck, liver or kidney cancer. V and J are TRBV4-3 and TRBJ1-1; no reliable D call. This specimen consisted of CD4+ or CD8+ T cells sorted from blood, obtained in a trial of the OX40 agonist ivuxolimab. The CDR3 region has the DNA TGCGCCAGCAGCCAAGGGAGCGTTACTGAAGCTTTCTTT. This gives the protein CASSQGSVTEAFF.